One T cell receptor (beta chain) is described in this entry. The method was immunoSEQ multiplex PCR; TCRdb's version includes in-frame clones alone and lacks a portion of them. The profile shows 150,000 to 180,000 clones, over 75% of them singletons. The V and J ends lost 6 bases and 1 base respectively, with 9 bases between them. There are 13 residues in the CDR3. CDR1 and CDR2 (germline): MNHEY, SVGAGI. These data belong to a study of blood T cell repertoires in COVID-19. This chain uses TRBV6-5 with TRBJ1-2; D may be TRBD1 (5 bases). Sequencing was carried out using peripheral blood. This clonotype was obtained from a man aged 55 to 70 with COVID-19, enrolled during active disease. The CDR3 DNA sequence: TGTGCCAGCAGAGAGACAGATAACTATGGCTACACCTTC. Protein sequence: CASRETDNYGYTF.